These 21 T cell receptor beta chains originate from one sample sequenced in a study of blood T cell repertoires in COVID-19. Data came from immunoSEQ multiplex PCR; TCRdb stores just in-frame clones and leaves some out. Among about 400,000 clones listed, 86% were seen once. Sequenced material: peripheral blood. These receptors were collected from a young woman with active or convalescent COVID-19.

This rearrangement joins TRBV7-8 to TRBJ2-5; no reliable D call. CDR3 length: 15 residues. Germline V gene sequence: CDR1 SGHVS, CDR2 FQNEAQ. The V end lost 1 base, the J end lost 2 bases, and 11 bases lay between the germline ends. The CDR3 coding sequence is TGTGCCAGCAGCTTAGGCAGAACCCTTCAAGAGACCCAGTACTTC. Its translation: CASSLGRTLQETQYF.

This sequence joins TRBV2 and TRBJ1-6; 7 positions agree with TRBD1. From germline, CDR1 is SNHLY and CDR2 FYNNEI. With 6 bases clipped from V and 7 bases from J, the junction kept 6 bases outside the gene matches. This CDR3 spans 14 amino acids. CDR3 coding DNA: TGTGCCAGCAGAGTGGGACAGAGCAATTCACCCCTCCACTTT. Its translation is CASRVGQSNSPLHF.

The CDR3 region is CASSPDRGEGGYTF. DNA for the CDR3: TGCGCCAGCAGCCCGGACAGGGGAGAAGGAGGCTACACCTTC. The chain has TRBV5-1 and TRBJ1-2; TRBD1 matches at 9 bases. The CDR3 has 14 amino acids. V dropped 4 bases and J dropped 8; count of bases not matched to a gene: 9. In germline, CDR1 is SGHRS, CDR2 YFSETQ.

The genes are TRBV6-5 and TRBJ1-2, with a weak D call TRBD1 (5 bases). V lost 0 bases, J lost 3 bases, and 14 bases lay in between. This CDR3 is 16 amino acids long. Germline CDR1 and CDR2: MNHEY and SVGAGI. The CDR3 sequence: CASSYSLGGIDYGYTF. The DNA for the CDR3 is TGTGCCAGCAGTTACTCTCTTGGGGGGATCGACTATGGCTACACCTTC.

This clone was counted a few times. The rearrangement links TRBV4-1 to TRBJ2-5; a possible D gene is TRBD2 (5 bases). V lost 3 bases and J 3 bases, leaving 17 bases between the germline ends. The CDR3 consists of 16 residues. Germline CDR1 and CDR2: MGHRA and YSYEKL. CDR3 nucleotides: TGCGCCAGCAGCCACCCCCGGAGGACCGAAGAAGAGACCCAGTACTTC. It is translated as CASSHPRRTEEETQYF.

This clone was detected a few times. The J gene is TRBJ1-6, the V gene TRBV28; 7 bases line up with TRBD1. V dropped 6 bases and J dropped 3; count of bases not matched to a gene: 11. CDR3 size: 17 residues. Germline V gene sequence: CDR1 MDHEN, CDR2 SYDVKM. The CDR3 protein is CASSAAIRDSYNSPLHF. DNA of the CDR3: TGTGCCAGCAGCGCAGCAATCCGGGACAGCTATAATTCACCCCTCCACTTT.

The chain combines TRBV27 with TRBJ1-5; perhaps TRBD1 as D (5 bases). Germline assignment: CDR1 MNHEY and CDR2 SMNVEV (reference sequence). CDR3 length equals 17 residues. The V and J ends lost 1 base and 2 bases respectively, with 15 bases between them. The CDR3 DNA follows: TGTGCCAGCAGTTTATTTTCGGGGGTAGGAGGCAATCAGCCCCAGCATTTT. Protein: CASSLFSGVGGNQPQHF.

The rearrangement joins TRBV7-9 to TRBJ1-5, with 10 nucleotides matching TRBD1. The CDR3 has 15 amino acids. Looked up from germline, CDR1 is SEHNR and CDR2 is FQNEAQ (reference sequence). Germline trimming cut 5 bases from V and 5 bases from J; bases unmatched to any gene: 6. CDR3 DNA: TGTGCCAGCAGCCTGGGACAGGGGAGTGATCAGCCCCAGCATTTT. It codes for CASSLGQGSDQPQHF.

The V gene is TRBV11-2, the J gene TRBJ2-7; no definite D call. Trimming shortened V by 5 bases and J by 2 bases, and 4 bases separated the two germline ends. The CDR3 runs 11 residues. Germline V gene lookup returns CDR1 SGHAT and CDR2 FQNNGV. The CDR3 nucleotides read TGTGCCAGCAGCCCCGCCTACGAGCAGTACTTC. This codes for CASSPAYEQYF.

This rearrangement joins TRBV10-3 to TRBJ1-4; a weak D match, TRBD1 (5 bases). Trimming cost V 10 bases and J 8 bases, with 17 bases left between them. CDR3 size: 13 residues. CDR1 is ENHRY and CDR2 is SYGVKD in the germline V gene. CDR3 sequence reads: CATAGKREEKLFF. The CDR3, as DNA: TGTGCCACCGCAGGGAAAAGGGAAGAAAAACTGTTTTTT.

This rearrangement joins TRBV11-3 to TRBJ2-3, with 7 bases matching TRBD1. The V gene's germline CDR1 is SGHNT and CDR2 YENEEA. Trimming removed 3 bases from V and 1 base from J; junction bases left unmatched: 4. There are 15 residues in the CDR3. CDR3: CASSFGTDGTDTQYF. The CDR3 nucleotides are TGTGCCAGCAGCTTCGGGACAGACGGCACAGATACGCAGTATTTT.

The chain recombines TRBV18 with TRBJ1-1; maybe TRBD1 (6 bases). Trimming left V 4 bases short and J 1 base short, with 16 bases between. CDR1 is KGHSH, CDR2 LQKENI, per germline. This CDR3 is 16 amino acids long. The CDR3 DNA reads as TGTGCCAGCTCACTCCGACAGGCGGCCGGGAACACTGAAGCTTTCTTT. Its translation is CASSLRQAAGNTEAFF.

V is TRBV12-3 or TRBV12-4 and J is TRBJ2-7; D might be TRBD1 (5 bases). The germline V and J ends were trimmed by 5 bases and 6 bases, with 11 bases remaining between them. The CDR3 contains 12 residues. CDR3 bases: TGTGCCAGCAGTCCCAGGGTGGGCGAGCAGTACTTC. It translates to CASSPRVGEQYF.

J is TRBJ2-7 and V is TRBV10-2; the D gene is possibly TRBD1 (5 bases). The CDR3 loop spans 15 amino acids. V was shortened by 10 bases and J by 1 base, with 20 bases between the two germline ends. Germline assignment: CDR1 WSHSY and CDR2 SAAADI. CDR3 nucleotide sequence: TGCGCCACACAAAACAGGAAGGACGGATCCTACGAGCAGTACTTC. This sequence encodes CATQNRKDGSYEQYF.

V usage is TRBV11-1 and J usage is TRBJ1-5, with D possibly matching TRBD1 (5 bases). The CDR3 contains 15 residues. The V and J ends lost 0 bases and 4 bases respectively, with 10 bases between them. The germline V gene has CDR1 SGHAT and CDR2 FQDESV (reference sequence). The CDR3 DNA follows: TGTGCCAGCAGCTTAGCCGACAGAAGTAATCAGCCCCAGCATTTT. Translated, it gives CASSLADRSNQPQHF.

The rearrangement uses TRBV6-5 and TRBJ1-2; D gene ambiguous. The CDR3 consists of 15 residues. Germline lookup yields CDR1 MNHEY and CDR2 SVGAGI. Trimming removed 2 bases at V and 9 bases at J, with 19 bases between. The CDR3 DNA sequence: TGTGCCAGCAGTTACAGTACTGTGGGCGCTAAGCGCTACACCTTC. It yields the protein CASSYSTVGAKRYTF.

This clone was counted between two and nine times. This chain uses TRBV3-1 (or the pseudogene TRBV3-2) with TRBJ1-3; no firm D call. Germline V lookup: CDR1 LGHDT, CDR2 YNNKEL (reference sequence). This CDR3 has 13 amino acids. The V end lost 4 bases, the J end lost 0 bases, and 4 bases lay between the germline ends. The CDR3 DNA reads TGTGCCAGCAGCCCCAACTCTGGAAACACCATATATTTT. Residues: CASSPNSGNTIYF.

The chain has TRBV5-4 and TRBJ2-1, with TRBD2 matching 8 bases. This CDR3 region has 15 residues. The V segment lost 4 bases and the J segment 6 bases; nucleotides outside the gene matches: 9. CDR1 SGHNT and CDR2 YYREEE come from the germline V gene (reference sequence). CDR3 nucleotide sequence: TGTGCCAGCAGCCTAACCGGGGGGGCCTTCAATGAGCAGTTCTTC. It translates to CASSLTGGAFNEQFF.

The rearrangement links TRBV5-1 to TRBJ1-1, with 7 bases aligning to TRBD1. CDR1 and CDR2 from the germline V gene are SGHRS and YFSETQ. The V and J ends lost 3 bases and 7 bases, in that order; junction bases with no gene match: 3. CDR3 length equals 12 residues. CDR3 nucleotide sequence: TGCGCCAGCAGCTCCAACAGGGGTGAAGCTTTCTTT. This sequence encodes CASSSNRGEAFF.

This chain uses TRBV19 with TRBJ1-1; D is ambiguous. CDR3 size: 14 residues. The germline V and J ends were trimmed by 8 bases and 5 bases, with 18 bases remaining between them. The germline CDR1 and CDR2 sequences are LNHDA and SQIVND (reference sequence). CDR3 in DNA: TGTGCCAGTCGAGGAGAGGGCCGAGGAACTGAAGCTTTCTTT. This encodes CASRGEGRGTEAFF. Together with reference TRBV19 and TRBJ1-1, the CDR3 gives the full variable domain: DGGITQSPKYLFRKEGQNVTLSCEQNLNHDAMYWYRQDPGQGLRLIYYSQIVNDFQKGDIAEGYSVSREKKESFPLTVTSAQKNPTAFYLCASRGEGRGTEAFFGQGTRLTVV.

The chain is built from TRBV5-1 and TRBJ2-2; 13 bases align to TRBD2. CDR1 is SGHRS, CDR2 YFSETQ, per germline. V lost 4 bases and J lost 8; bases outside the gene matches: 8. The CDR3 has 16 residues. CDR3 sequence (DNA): TGCGCCAGCAGCCCGAGGACTAGCGGGAGTTCGGGGGAGCTGTTTTTT. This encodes CASSPRTSGSSGELFF.